This TCR beta chain was captured by sequencing in a study of CD8 T cells in Susac syndrome. Trimming took 5 bases from V and 1 from J, leaving 5 bases between them. The germline CDR1 and CDR2 sequences are DFQATT and SNEGSKA (reference sequence). This CDR3 contains 12 residues. RNA amounts of roughly 0.45 to 1 ug underwent reverse transcription with random hexamers. An immunoSEQ multiplex PCR generated amplified TCR beta CDR3 products spanning 54 Vbeta and 13 Jbeta. One entry per CDR3 protein results from TCRdb running MiXCR on the immunoSEQ multiplex PCR reads. The sample yields 330,000 or so distinct CDR3 sequences, approximately 85% seen once. In blood CD8+ and CD4+ T cells, TCR beta underwent sequencing. TEMRA cells were enriched by FACS, and CD4+ and CD8+ T cells were negatively isolated. This clonotype appeared a single time.

The source material was CD8+ T cells from PBMCs. The chain has TRBV20-1 and TRBJ2-2, with D uncertain. This TCR was sampled from a human donor with multiple sclerosis. DNA for the CDR3: TGCAGTGCTGACAAGAACACCGGGGAGCTGTTTTTT. As protein: CSADKNTGELFF.